The entry below gives a single TCR beta chain sequence along with its context. V lost 5 bases to trimming and J lost 0 bases, with 5 bases between them. CDR3 length: 12 residues. Germline loops: CDR1 SQVTM, CDR2 ANQGSEA. The data derive from a study of technical replicates of blood from several donors. Profiling relied on immunoSEQ multiplex PCR, and the TCRdb table lists in-frame clones only, not all of them. The sample records 80,000 to 85,000 clones, about 91% being singletons. The clonotype was recovered from a human donor in good health. J is TRBJ1-5 and V is TRBV29-1; no clear D. The sequenced material came from T cells isolated from PBMCs. CDR3 coding DNA: TGCAGCGTTCTAGATAGCAATCAGCCCCAGCATTTT. Encoded protein: CSVLDSNQPQHF.